Below, 23 T cell receptor beta chains from the same sample are listed, as sequenced in a study of blood T cell repertoires in COVID-19. Generated by immunoSEQ multiplex PCR, the TCRdb table keeps only in-frame clones and is missing some. The table includes 65,000 to 95,000 clones, 84% detected once. Sequencing used peripheral blood. These receptors were collected from a woman between 50 and 59 years old with acute or convalescent COVID-19.

The J gene is TRBJ1-1, the V gene TRBV19; no definite D call. The CDR3 covers 12 residues. The germline V and J ends were trimmed by 4 bases and 1 base, with 4 bases remaining between them. The germline gives CDR1 LNHDA, CDR2 SQIVND (reference sequence). CDR3 bases: TGTGCCAGTAGTAAACAGAACACTGAAGCTTTCTTT. Residues: CASSKQNTEAFF. Drawing the rest from reference TRBV19 and TRBJ1-1, the complete variable domain is DGGITQSPKYLFRKEGQNVTLSCEQNLNHDAMYWYRQDPGQGLRLIYYSQIVNDFQKGDIAEGYSVSREKKESFPLTVTSAQKNPTAFYLCASSKQNTEAFFGQGTRLTVV.

The rearrangement uses TRBV7-3 and TRBJ1-5; D not certain. Trimming took off 2 bases at V and 0 bases at J, with 8 bases between the two ends. Looked up from germline, CDR1 is SGHTA and CDR2 is FQGTGA. CDR3 length: 15 amino acids. CDR3 protein: CASSLRSHSNQPQHF. DNA of the CDR3: TGTGCCAGCAGCTTACGGAGTCATAGCAATCAGCCCCAGCATTTT.

The CDR3 DNA follows: TGTGCCAGCTCACCCGGGGACAGGGTCAATCAGCCCCAGCATTTT. It specifies CASSPGDRVNQPQHF. The rearrangement links TRBV18 to TRBJ1-5; TRBD1 aligns across 9 bases. With V trimmed by 3 bases and J by 3 bases, 3 bases remained unmatched. Per the germline V gene, CDR1 is KGHSH and CDR2 is LQKENI. The CDR3 loop spans 15 amino acids. Combining the CDR3 with reference TRBV18 and TRBJ1-5 gives the whole variable domain NAGVMQNPRHLVRRRGQEARLRCSPMKGHSHVYWYRQLPEEGLKFMVYLQKENIIDESGMPKERFSAEFPKEGPSILRIQQVVRGDSAAYFCASSPGDRVNQPQHFGDGTRLSIL.

This chain connects TRBV30 to TRBJ1-4; TRBD1 might be the D (6 bases). Trimming took 7 bases from V and 4 from J, leaving 19 bases between them. Germline-derived CDR1 and CDR2 are GTSNPN and SVGIG (reference sequence). CDR3 size: 15 residues. The CDR3 DNA reads TGTGCCTTTGAGACAGGAGATACACTTAATGAAAAACTGTTTTTT. The encoded protein is CAFETGDTLNEKLFF.

The genes are TRBV7-9 and TRBJ1-5, with D possibly matching TRBD1 (6 bases). The CDR3 runs 16 residues. Trimming cost V 1 base and J 3 bases, with 13 bases left between them. Germline CDR1 and CDR2: SEHNR and FQNEAQ (reference sequence). DNA of the CDR3: TGTGCCAGCAGCTTAGGGACAGCTGTCACCAATCAGCCCCAGCATTTT. Protein: CASSLGTAVTNQPQHF.

This sequence joins TRBV2 and TRBJ2-3, with D possibly matching TRBD1 (5 bases). The CDR3 totals 14 residues. V gave up 7 bases and J gave up 2 bases, with 13 bases separating them. CDR1 and CDR2 from the germline V gene are SNHLY and FYNNEI. CDR3 coding DNA: TGTGCCAGCACGCGGAGACAGTACACAGATACGCAGTATTTT. Amino acid sequence: CASTRRQYTDTQYF.

This rearrangement joins TRBV5-4 to TRBJ2-2; D is possibly TRBD2 (6 bases). Germline V gene data show CDR1 as SGHNT and CDR2 as YYREEE (reference sequence). The CDR3 covers 16 residues. Deletions cut 7 bases from V and 2 bases from J, with 18 bases between. The CDR3 coding sequence is TGTGCCAGCTCTCCCTTCGGGACTCTTAACACCGGGGAGCTGTTTTTT. It is translated as CASSPFGTLNTGELFF.

This chain uses TRBV6-5 with TRBJ2-7; 12 nucleotides line up with TRBD2. The CDR3 is made up of 15 amino acids. The V and J ends lost 5 bases and 5 bases, in that order; junction bases with no gene match: 7. The germline gives CDR1 MNHEY, CDR2 SVGAGI. The CDR3 DNA follows: TGTGCCAGCAGTATCCGGACTAGCGGGATCCACGAGCAGTACTTC. Translated, it gives CASSIRTSGIHEQYF.

The chain combines TRBV28 with TRBJ2-1; 10 bases are shared with TRBD1. The CDR3 is 15 residues long. V shed 5 bases and J 11 bases; nucleotides not matched to a gene: 12. CDR1 is MDHEN, CDR2 SYDVKM, per germline. This CDR3 is CASSPPRQGARKQFF. The DNA of the CDR3 is TGTGCCAGCAGTCCCCCCAGACAGGGGGCCAGAAAGCAGTTCTTC.

This clone was seen a single time. CDR3: CASSKVTRVARYEQYF. The CDR3 DNA follows: TGTGCCAGCAGCAAAGTCACGAGAGTTGCGCGGTACGAGCAGTACTTC. The V gene is TRBV21-1, the J gene TRBJ2-7; the table names TRBD2, a call not compared with the DNA. TRBV21-1 has pseudogene status. The CDR3 is 16 amino acids.

The chain joins TRBV16 to TRBJ1-4; D possibly corresponds to TRBD1 (5 bases). Germline CDR1 reads KGHSY; CDR2 reads FQNENV. This CDR3 region has 16 residues. Trimming removed 2 bases at V and 8 bases at J, with 18 bases between. The CDR3 sequence: CASSQEEGAGTEKLFF. CDR3 nucleotide sequence: TGTGCCAGCAGCCAAGAGGAGGGCGCGGGGACGGAAAAACTGTTTTTT.

This chain links TRBV6-1 with TRBJ2-3; 9 bases agree with TRBD2. The length of the CDR3 is 17 residues. Germline CDR1 reads MNHNS; CDR2 reads SASEGT. Trimming took 2 bases from V and 3 from J; bases not matched to a gene: 9. CDR3 bases: TGTGCCAGCAGTGAAATCGGGGTAGCGGGGGCTACAGATACGCAGTATTTT. Protein: CASSEIGVAGATDTQYF.

The genes are TRBV10-3 and TRBJ2-1; D is unresolved. Trimming took off 0 bases at V and 7 bases at J, with 4 bases between the two ends. The CDR3 is made up of 12 amino acids. Germline V gene data show CDR1 as ENHRY and CDR2 as SYGVKD. DNA of the CDR3: TGTGCCATCAGTGAGTCTTTAAATGAGCAGTTCTTC. Protein: CAISESLNEQFF.

In its sample, this clone was seen once. The J gene is TRBJ1-3, the V gene TRBV30, with 7 bases lining up with TRBD1. V shed 3 bases, J shed 2 bases, and the junction held 4 bases outside the gene matches. This CDR3 region has 14 residues. Per the germline V gene, CDR1 is GTSNPN and CDR2 is SVGIG (reference sequence). As DNA, the CDR3 is TGTGCCTGGAGCGGGGGACAGCCTGGAAACACCATATATTTT. It translates to CAWSGGQPGNTIYF.

The chain joins TRBV27 to TRBJ2-1; TRBD2 matches at 8 bases. Germline CDR1 and CDR2: MNHEY and SMNVEV (reference sequence). The CDR3 runs to 15 residues. V shed 1 base, J shed 6 bases, and the junction held 5 bases outside the gene matches. CDR3 in amino acids: CASSLWASGSNEQFF. Written as DNA, the CDR3 is TGTGCCAGCAGTTTATGGGCTAGCGGGTCCAATGAGCAGTTCTTC.

The rearrangement links TRBV21-1 to TRBJ2-1; the table's D call of TRBD1 was not tested on the DNA. TRBV21-1 is shown as a pseudogene. CDR3 size: 16 residues. CDR3 DNA: TGTGCCAGCTCCACCCTCCGGGACAGGGATTGGGATGAGCAGTTCTTC. Translation: CASSTLRDRDWDEQFF.

J is TRBJ1-5 and V is TRBV15; TRBD1 matches 7 bases. Germline trimming cut 4 bases from V and 3 bases from J; bases unmatched to any gene: 30. In germline, CDR1 is LNHNV, CDR2 YYDKDF (reference sequence). This CDR3 is built from 23 residues. The CDR3 region is CATSNNAFIANPMTGTSNQPQHF. In DNA form, the CDR3 reads TGTGCCACCAGCAATAATGCCTTTATCGCCAATCCCATGACAGGGACCTCCAATCAGCCCCAGCATTTT.

This clone was observed once. This chain joins TRBV6-2 or TRBV6-3 and TRBJ2-1, with D perhaps matching TRBD2 (6 bases). CDR3 length: 13 residues. The V and J ends lost 5 bases and 4 bases respectively, with 9 bases between them. Germline V lookup: CDR1 MNHEY, CDR2 SVGEGT. Here the CDR3 DNA reads TGTGCCAGCAGTGGGGACTTTTACAATGAGCAGTTCTTC. It codes for CASSGDFYNEQFF.

The chain couples TRBV7-2 to TRBJ2-7; D possibly corresponds to TRBD2 (5 bases). Germline CDR1 reads SGHTA; CDR2 reads FQGNSA. The CDR3 extends over 15 amino acids. V lost 0 bases to trimming and J lost 0 bases, with 9 bases between them. CDR3 protein: CASSLAPSRSYEQYF. DNA of the CDR3: TGTGCCAGCAGCTTAGCGCCTAGCCGCTCCTACGAGCAGTACTTC.

The gene calls are TRBV18 and TRBJ2-7; unclear D gene. The germline V and J ends were trimmed by 3 bases and 0 bases, with 6 bases remaining between them. The CDR3 totals 13 residues. Germline CDR1 and CDR2: KGHSH and LQKENI. CDR3 residues: CASSPSSSYEQYF. CDR3 coding DNA: TGTGCCAGCTCACCTTCCAGCTCCTACGAGCAGTACTTC.

This chain links TRBV6-6 with TRBJ1-4; D gene unclear. V lost 5 bases, J lost 0 bases, and 13 bases lay in between. This CDR3 comprises 16 residues. The germline V gene has CDR1 MNHNY and CDR2 SVGAGI (reference sequence). The CDR3: CASSTRHPATNEKLFF. Written as DNA, the CDR3 is TGTGCCAGCAGTACCCGACACCCTGCAACTAATGAAAAACTGTTTTTT.

V usage is TRBV27 and J usage is TRBJ2-1; 8 nucleotides agree with TRBD2. Trimming cost V 4 bases and J 6 bases; bases outside gene matches: 14. Germline CDR1 MNHEY, CDR2 SMNVEV (reference sequence). The CDR3 contains 17 residues. CDR3 in DNA: TGTGCCAGCAGTTCCCCGAAGGGAGCGGGAGAGGTCAATGAGCAGTTCTTC. Residues: CASSSPKGAGEVNEQFF.

This rearrangement joins TRBV6-1 to TRBJ1-1; D is perhaps TRBD1 (5 bases). V lost 0 bases, J lost 2 bases, and 16 bases lay in between. Looked up from germline, CDR1 is MNHNS and CDR2 is SASEGT. The CDR3 spans 17 residues. CDR3 coding DNA: TGTGCCAGCAGTGAAGCGGGGATAGGGGCCTCAAACACTGAAGCTTTCTTT. Protein sequence: CASSEAGIGASNTEAFF.